A single T cell receptor (beta chain) is shown here with its context. At one end the junction does not follow the germline gene, possibly because of a read error. TCRdb reanalysed the 5' RACE reads using MiXCR and keeps one entry per CDR3 protein. The sample shows hundreds of thousands of distinct CDR3 sequences, around 20% of them seen only once. This sample stems from a study of T cells after yellow fever vaccination. The CDR3 has 14 residues. The germline CDR1 and CDR2 sequences are MNHEY and SVGAGI. This sequence originates from a man younger than 30 who received the YFV17D yellow fever vaccine. The chain is built from TRBV6-5 and TRBJ1-1, with 7 bases aligning to TRBD1. The specimen comprised PBMCs, sampled before the yellow fever booster vaccination. CDR3 in amino acids: CASGYRGSGTEAFF. CDR3 coding DNA: TGTGCCAGCGGTTACAGGGGTTCGGGCACTGAAGCTTTCTTT.